The sequence of this TCR beta chain was determined in a study of T cell clonality in common variable immunodeficiency. Study results and caveats: Reportedly, TCR beta sequences from common variable immunodeficiency showed fewer deletions and N-nucleotide insertions. Repertoire-complication correlations in CVID were limited by patient heterogeneity. Compared with healthy controls, CVID subjects showed increased TCRbeta clonality, mostly in about a third.

Control and CVID samples contributed equal amounts of genomic DNA. Libraries were prepared by immunoSEQ multiplex PCR; TCRdb keeps only in-frame clonotypes and omits some of them. The sample yields approximately 52,000 clones, without any singletons. This CDR3 has 16 residues. Germline V gene lookup returns CDR1 SGHRS and CDR2 YFSETQ. Ten or more counts support this clone. Antigen: not known. This could be a read error, since a much larger clone is one nucleotide away. The sequenced fragment ends 3 residues before the CDR3 boundary, so the rest is inferred from the germline J gene. The chain joins TRBV5-1 to TRBJ2-5; TRBD2 agrees at 10 bases. Input material: peripheral blood mononuclear cells. This TCR derives from a person aged 18 to 70 in good health. The CDR3 here is CASSGGTSVFTDTQYF. Partial CDR3 DNA: TGCGCCAGCAGCGGCGGGACTAGCGTATTCACAGATACC. The full variable domain, rest sourced from reference TRBV5-1 and TRBJ2-5, is KAGVTQTPRYLIKTRGQQVTLSCSPISGHRSVSWYQQTPGQGLQFLFEYFSETQRNKGNFPGRFSGRQFSNSRSEMNVSTLELGDSALYLCASSGGTSVFTDTQYFGPGTRLLVL.